Shown below are 32 T cell receptor beta chains from a single sample sequenced in a study of blood T cell repertoires in COVID-19. Some clones are missing from TCRdb's copy, which holds only in-frame ones; the method was immunoSEQ multiplex PCR. This sample has approximately 47,000 clones, with about 83% found just once. Sequenced sample: peripheral blood. These receptor sequences come from an older woman with acute or convalescent COVID-19.

This clone has only one observation. The V and J genes are TRBV7-2 and TRBJ2-7; 8 bases agree with TRBD1. Trimming took 3 bases from V and 0 from J; bases not matched to a gene: 4. Germline CDR1 is SGHTA and CDR2 is FQGNSA. The CDR3 consists of 15 residues. This CDR3 is CASSFPGQVSYEQYF. In DNA, the CDR3 is TGTGCCAGCAGCTTCCCGGGACAGGTCTCCTACGAGCAGTACTTC. Based on the CDR3 plus reference TRBV7-2 and TRBJ2-7, the full variable domain is GAGVSQSPSNKVTEKGKDVELRCDPISGHTALYWYRQSLGQGLEFLIYFQGNSAPDKSGLPSDRFSAERTGGSVSTLTIQRTQQEDSAVYLCASSFPGQVSYEQYFGPGTRLTVT.

This clone has only one observation. The sample contains more than one DNA sequence encoding this CDR3. The genes are TRBV5-4 and TRBJ1-1; D gene unclear. The CDR3 is 15 amino acids. Trimming left V 1 base short and J 0 bases short, with 10 bases between. Germline V gene lookup returns CDR1 SGHNT and CDR2 YYREEE (reference sequence). The CDR3 loop is CASSLPGIMNTEAFF. The CDR3 region has the DNA TGTGCCAGCAGCTTGCCGGGGATCATGAACACTGAAGCTTTCTTT.

The chain recombines TRBV7-2 with TRBJ1-4; TRBD1 matches at 11 bases. V lost 4 bases, J lost 8 bases, and 3 bases stayed unmatched. The germline gives CDR1 SGHTA, CDR2 FQGNSA. This CDR3 is 14 amino acids long. The CDR3 bases are TGTGCCAGCAGCTCGGGACAGGGGGAGGAAAAACTGTTTTTT. Its translation is CASSSGQGEEKLFF.

The chain employs TRBV5-4 and TRBJ2-3; 13 positions match TRBD2. This CDR3 is built from 16 residues. CDR1 SGHNT and CDR2 YYREEE come from the germline V gene (reference sequence). V dropped 10 bases and J dropped 1; count of bases not matched to a gene: 9. This CDR3 reads CADRELAGGGTDTQYF. The CDR3 DNA reads TGTGCCGATCGAGAACTAGCGGGAGGGGGCACAGATACGCAGTATTTT.

The count of this clone is one. The CDR3 nucleotides read TGTGCCAGCAGCCAACGCGCAGGTTTCTTTAACTATGGCTACACCTTC. This encodes CASSQRAGFFNYGYTF. The rearrangement joins TRBV14 to TRBJ1-2, with D unclear. V dropped 2 bases and J dropped 1 base, with 14 bases sitting between them. Per germline, CDR1 SGHDN and CDR2 FVKESK. CDR3 length: 16 residues.

This chain connects TRBV5-5 to TRBJ2-5, with TRBD1 identical over 10 bases. Germline V gene sequence: CDR1 SGHKS, CDR2 YYEKEE (reference sequence). The ends lost 0 bases at V and 5 bases at J; junction bases unmatched: 4. The CDR3 loop spans 15 amino acids. The CDR3 here is CASSLEGQGWETQYF. The CDR3 DNA is TGTGCCAGCAGCTTGGAGGGACAGGGGTGGGAGACCCAGTACTTC.

This clone is deemed medium-sized. V is TRBV5-1 and J is TRBJ2-3, with 9 positions matching TRBD2. Germline V gives CDR1 SGHRS, CDR2 YFSETQ. Trimming cost V 0 bases and J 6 bases; bases outside gene matches: 5. The CDR3 runs 15 residues. This CDR3 is CASSLVGLAMDTQYF. CDR3 in DNA: TGCGCCAGCAGCTTGGTGGGACTAGCCATGGATACGCAGTATTTT.

DNA of the CDR3: TGTGCCAGCTCACCGGGACAGGGGTATCTGCATTTT. This gives the protein CASSPGQGYLHF. J is TRBJ1-5 and V is TRBV18, with TRBD1 matching over 10 bases. Germline V gene sequence: CDR1 KGHSH, CDR2 LQKENI. The CDR3 has 12 amino acids. The ends lost 3 bases at V and 15 bases at J; junction bases unmatched: 5. The entire variable domain, with the rest obtained from reference TRBV18 and TRBJ1-5, is as follows: NAGVMQNPRHLVRRRGQEARLRCSPMKGHSHVYWYRQLPEEGLKFMVYLQKENIIDESGMPKERFSAEFPKEGPSILRIQQVVRGDSAAYFCASSPGQGYLHFGDGTRLSIL.

This clone has just one count. V is TRBV6-5 and J is TRBJ1-1; 9 bases align to TRBD1. Trimming took 6 bases from V and 1 from J; bases not matched to a gene: 3. CDR3 size: 14 residues. CDR1 is MNHEY and CDR2 is SVGAGI in the germline V gene. This CDR3 is CASSVQGANTEAFF. The CDR3 DNA is TGTGCCAGCAGCGTACAGGGGGCGAACACTGAAGCTTTCTTT.

CDR3 loop: CASSTGTGGPGDTQYF. The CDR3 DNA follows: TGTGCCAGTAGTACCGGGACGGGAGGGCCCGGCGATACGCAGTATTTT. The chain recombines TRBV19 with TRBJ2-3; 8 positions agree with TRBD2. CDR3 size: 16 residues. Germline loops: CDR1 LNHDA, CDR2 SQIVND (reference sequence). V shed 4 bases, J shed 6 bases, and the junction held 12 bases outside the gene matches.

The rearrangement links TRBV3-1 (or the pseudogene TRBV3-2) to TRBJ2-7, with a weak D call TRBD1 (6 bases). Germline lookup yields CDR1 LGHDT and CDR2 YNNKEL (reference sequence). Trimming left V 5 bases short and J 4 bases short, with 18 bases between. This CDR3 is 15 amino acids long. The CDR3 spells CASSEAPTGQYEQYF. The CDR3 nucleotides are TGTGCCAGCAGCGAAGCCCCCACAGGGCAGTACGAGCAGTACTTC.

V usage is TRBV7-6 and J usage is TRBJ2-5; TRBD2 agrees at 8 bases. Germline CDR1 reads SGHVS; CDR2 reads FNYEAQ. Germline trimming cut 5 bases from V and 3 bases from J; bases unmatched to any gene: 14. The length of the CDR3 is 17 residues. This CDR3 is CASSHEGLAWEEETQYF. In nucleotides, the CDR3 is TGTGCCAGCAGCCACGAAGGACTAGCCTGGGAAGAAGAGACCCAGTACTTC.

The V call is TRBV12-3 or TRBV12-4, the J call TRBJ1-5; D is unclear. V shed 4 bases and J shed 5 bases, with 3 bases lying between them. The CDR3 spans 11 residues. CDR3 loop: CASSSDQPQHF. The CDR3 coding sequence is TGTGCCAGCAGTTCCGATCAGCCCCAGCATTTT.

In its sample, this clone was seen once. The chain combines TRBV5-1 with TRBJ1-1, with D possibly being TRBD1 (5 bases). Looked up from germline, CDR1 is SGHRS and CDR2 is YFSETQ. CDR3 length equals 13 residues. Trimming removed 3 bases from V and 4 bases from J, with 10 bases in between. The CDR3 coding sequence is TGCGCCAGCAGCTGGTCTGACAGCACTGAAGCTTTCTTT. This codes for CASSWSDSTEAFF.

The chain uses TRBV5-6 and TRBJ2-1; no definite D call. Germline V lookup: CDR1 SGHDT, CDR2 YYEEEE. Deletions cut 3 bases from V and 7 bases from J, with 8 bases between. The CDR3 length is 12 residues. CDR3 residues: CASSYLENEQFF. Here the CDR3 DNA reads TGTGCCAGCAGCTACCTAGAAAATGAGCAGTTCTTC.

A remark on this clone: The junction departs from the called germline gene at one end, perhaps through a read error. J is TRBJ1-3 and V is TRBV7-8, with D unclear. The CDR3 is 14 amino acids. Per germline, CDR1 SGHVS and CDR2 FQNEAQ. The CDR3 DNA reads TGTGCCAGCAGCTTATCGGGGTTTGGAGACACCATATATTTT. Translating gives CASSLSGFGDTIYF.

The chain uses TRBV11-2 and TRBJ2-2; D gene unclear. V was clipped by 5 bases and J by 1 base, with 11 bases between them. CDR3 length: 15 residues. Germline V gene lookup returns CDR1 SGHAT and CDR2 FQNNGV. For the CDR3, the DNA is TGTGCCAGCAGCGCTCTCGCGGTGAACACCGGGGAGCTGTTTTTT. It yields the protein CASSALAVNTGELFF.

This clone was found once. The J gene is TRBJ2-3, the V gene TRBV5-6, with 13 bases identical to TRBD2. The V segment lost 3 bases and the J segment 2 bases; nucleotides outside the gene matches: 9. The CDR3 runs to 18 residues. CDR1 SGHDT and CDR2 YYEEEE come from the germline V gene. CDR3 residues: CASSSLLTSGRTTDTQYF. DNA for the CDR3: TGTGCCAGCAGCTCCCTACTGACTAGCGGGAGGACCACAGATACGCAGTATTTT. The full variable domain, in which reference TRBV5-6 and TRBJ2-3 provide the parts outside the CDR3, is DAGVTQSPTHLIKTRGQQVTLRCSPKSGHDTVSWYQQALGQGPQFIFQYYEEEERQRGNFPDRFSGHQFPNYSSELNVNALLLGDSALYLCASSSLLTSGRTTDTQYFGPGTRLTVL.

The chain links TRBV18 to TRBJ2-1, with 10 bases matching TRBD2. The CDR3 spans 15 residues. Germline loops: CDR1 KGHSH, CDR2 LQKENI. V shed 6 bases, J shed 6 bases, and the junction held 8 bases outside the gene matches. CDR3 bases: TGTGCCAGCTCTACAGCGGGGGGGCTTATCAATGAGCAGTTCTTC. It specifies CASSTAGGLINEQFF.

V and J are TRBV7-9 and TRBJ2-3; 8 bases line up with TRBD1. V gave up 1 base and J gave up 6 bases; unmatched junction bases: 18. The CDR3 contains 19 residues. Germline V gene lookup returns CDR1 SEHNR and CDR2 FQNEAQ (reference sequence). CDR3 residues: CASSLGVTRQGRGQDTQYF. Here the CDR3 DNA reads TGTGCCAGCAGCTTAGGGGTAACCCGACAGGGGCGCGGACAGGATACGCAGTATTTT.

This sequence joins TRBV6-5 and TRBJ1-5; D is unclear. Trimming removed 2 bases at V and 6 bases at J, with 11 bases between. Germline V gene sequence: CDR1 MNHEY, CDR2 SVGAGI. This CDR3 is 14 amino acids long. The CDR3 sequence: CASSYVRAAQPQHF. The CDR3 DNA follows: TGTGCCAGCAGTTACGTGAGGGCTGCTCAGCCCCAGCATTTT.

The chain couples TRBV7-8 to TRBJ2-7, with 8 positions matching TRBD1. The CDR3 length is 16 residues. V dropped 5 bases and J dropped 4; count of bases not matched to a gene: 13. Germline V lookup: CDR1 SGHVS, CDR2 FQNEAQ. This CDR3 is CASSNEVWTGRYEQYF. CDR3 coding DNA: TGTGCCAGCAGCAATGAGGTTTGGACAGGGAGGTACGAGCAGTACTTC.

DNA of the CDR3: TGTGCCAGAAGCAAACGTATTCGGGTCACTGAAGCTTTCTTT. Amino acid sequence: CARSKRIRVTEAFF. This rearrangement joins TRBV5-3 to TRBJ1-1; unclear D gene. TRBV5-3 is given ORF status, its function remaining uncertain. The CDR3 totals 14 residues. Trimming shortened V by 4 bases and J by 4 bases, and 14 bases separated the two germline ends.

In this sample, this clone turned up once. V is TRBV7-3 and J is TRBJ2-5; the match to TRBD2 covers 9 bases. The CDR3 is 15 residues long. V trimming: 5 bases; J trimming: 5 bases; junction bases outside the gene matches: 9. Germline V lookup: CDR1 SGHTA, CDR2 FQGTGA. The CDR3 coding sequence is TGTGCCAGCAGCAGACAGGGACTAGCTTCGGAGACCCAGTACTTC. The encoded protein is CASSRQGLASETQYF.

This clone was counted a few times. J is TRBJ2-1 and V is TRBV7-9; 7 nucleotides match TRBD2. The length of the CDR3 is 16 residues. In germline, CDR1 is SEHNR, CDR2 FQNEAQ (reference sequence). Trimming cost V 5 bases and J 5 bases; bases outside gene matches: 12. The CDR3 spells CASSAFGAGTHNEQFF. CDR3 nucleotides: TGTGCCAGCAGCGCCTTCGGAGCGGGAACCCACAATGAGCAGTTCTTC.

The V and J genes are TRBV6-5 and TRBJ1-2, with 10 bases matching TRBD1. This CDR3 contains 16 residues. Per the germline V gene, CDR1 is MNHEY and CDR2 is SVGAGI. V was clipped by 4 bases and J by 6 bases; unmatched bases: 11. The CDR3 DNA sequence: TGTGCCAGCAGTTCCGACGACAGGGGGCGGGTCAATGGCTACACCTTC. Amino acid sequence: CASSSDDRGRVNGYTF.

The chain is built from TRBV20-1 and TRBJ2-1; D possibly corresponds to TRBD1 (5 bases). CDR1 DFQATT and CDR2 SNEGSKA come from the germline V gene (reference sequence). V was trimmed by 8 bases and J by 8 bases, leaving 10 bases between them. The CDR3 runs to 10 residues. CDR3 nucleotides: TGCAGTCTTGACAGAGATGAGCAGTTCTTC. It specifies CSLDRDEQFF.

To note about this clone: The germline gene is not matched at one end of the junction; a read error may be the cause. The chain carries TRBV7-7 and TRBJ2-5; 8 nucleotides agree with TRBD2. Germline V gives CDR1 SSHAT, CDR2 FNYEAQ (reference sequence). The CDR3 runs to 13 residues. The CDR3 DNA sequence: TGTGCTAGCAGCTTAAGCGGGGGAGAGACCCAGTACTTC. Amino acids: CASSLSGGETQYF.

The chain links TRBV5-1 to TRBJ1-4; D may be TRBD1 (5 bases). Germline values: CDR1 SGHRS, CDR2 YFSETQ. V was trimmed by 0 bases and J by 2 bases, leaving 14 bases between them. The CDR3 is 17 residues long. CDR3: CASSLDQSGTTNEKLFF. The CDR3 DNA is TGCGCCAGCAGCTTGGACCAAAGCGGGACTACTAATGAAAAACTGTTTTTT.

V is TRBV19 and J is TRBJ2-7, with 7 bases that match TRBD1. CDR3 length equals 13 residues. V lost 9 bases, J lost 3 bases, and 8 bases stayed unmatched. CDR1 is LNHDA and CDR2 is SQIVND in the germline V gene (reference sequence). The CDR3 loop is CASAPGQNYEQYF. CDR3 in DNA: TGTGCCAGCGCACCGGGACAGAACTACGAGCAGTACTTC.

The V and J genes are TRBV21-1 and TRBJ1-1; no DNA check was done on the table's D call, TRBD1. TRBV21-1 represents a pseudogene. This CDR3 has 14 amino acids. In nucleotides, the CDR3 is TGTGCCAGCAGCAAAGGTCCAGGGAACACTGAAGCTTTCTTT. Amino acids: CASSKGPGNTEAFF.

The chain links TRBV5-8 to TRBJ1-1; possibly TRBD1 for D (5 bases). Per germline, CDR1 SGHTS and CDR2 YDEGEE. V was shortened by 6 bases and J by 1 base, with 10 bases between the two germline ends. The CDR3 runs 13 residues. This chain's CDR3 is CASNFDRNTEAFF. In DNA form, the CDR3 reads TGTGCCAGCAACTTCGACAGGAACACTGAAGCTTTCTTT.